A few counts support the clone carrying this T cell receptor beta chain. Its specificity is not known. The data are from a study of T cell repertoires in cytomegalovirus infection. Study-wide background: In public TCR beta signatures, there were indications of both CMV infection and matching HLA type.

V lost 5 bases, J lost 4 bases, and 9 bases stayed unmatched. The CDR3 spans 15 residues. Points from the study as a whole: Carriage of CMV together with the relevant HLA was identifiable through cumulative public TCR beta family frequency.

Each CDR3 protein gets one entry after TCRdb re-called the reads with MiXCR. The sample yields about 450,000 distinct CDR3 sequences, under 40% seen once. The sequence was obtained from a human donor in good health (CMV status not recorded). Some clones in this sample may be carry-over from other donors' samples. This chain links TRBV12-3 or TRBV12-4 with TRBJ1-2, with 8 bases aligning to TRBD1. Sequencing was carried out using PBMCs. The CDR3 region is CASSPQGATVYGYTF. The CDR3 coding sequence is TGTGCCAGCAGTCCCCAGGGGGCAACCGTCTATGGCTACACCTTC.